This TCR beta chain was sequenced for a study of T cell repertoires in cytomegalovirus infection. Study context: Both CMV infection and a matching HLA type were indicated by public TCR beta signatures. The study, taken as a whole, reports: Summed frequency of shared TCR beta families picked out CMV carriers who also had the relevant HLA. HLA-C-restricted TCR beta clonotypes specific for CMV led the ex vivo response.

This clonotype occurred many times. Its antigen is undetermined. TCRdb used MiXCR to reprocess the reads, holding one entry per CDR3 protein. Of about 360,000 distinct CDR3 sequences in the sample, 15% to 20% were seen once. Germline values: CDR1 MNHNY, CDR2 SVGAGI (reference sequence). V lost 2 bases to trimming and J lost 7 bases, with 12 bases between them. This CDR3 is built from 13 residues. The chain is built from TRBV6-6 and TRBJ2-7; D is undetermined. Sequencing used PBMCs. This TCR was recovered from a human donor in good health (CMV status not recorded). Some clones in this sample may be carry-over from other donors' samples. CDR3 bases: TGTGCCAGCAGTTACAGGGTCCATTCGGAGCAGTACTTC. This sequence encodes CASSYRVHSEQYF.